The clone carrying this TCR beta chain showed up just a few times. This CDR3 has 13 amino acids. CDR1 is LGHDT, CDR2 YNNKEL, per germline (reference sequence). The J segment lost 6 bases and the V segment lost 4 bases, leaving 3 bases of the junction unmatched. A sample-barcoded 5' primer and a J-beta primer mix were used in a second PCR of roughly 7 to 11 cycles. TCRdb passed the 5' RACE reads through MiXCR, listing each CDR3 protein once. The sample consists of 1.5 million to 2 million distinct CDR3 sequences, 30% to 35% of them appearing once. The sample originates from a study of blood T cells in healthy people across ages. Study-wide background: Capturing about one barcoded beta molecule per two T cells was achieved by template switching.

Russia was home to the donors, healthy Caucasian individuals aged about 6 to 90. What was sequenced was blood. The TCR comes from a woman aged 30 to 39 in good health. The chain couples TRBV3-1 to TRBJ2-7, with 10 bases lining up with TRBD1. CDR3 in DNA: TGTGCCAGCAGCCGCCGGGACAGGGGCGAGCAGTACTTC. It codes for CASSRRDRGEQYF.